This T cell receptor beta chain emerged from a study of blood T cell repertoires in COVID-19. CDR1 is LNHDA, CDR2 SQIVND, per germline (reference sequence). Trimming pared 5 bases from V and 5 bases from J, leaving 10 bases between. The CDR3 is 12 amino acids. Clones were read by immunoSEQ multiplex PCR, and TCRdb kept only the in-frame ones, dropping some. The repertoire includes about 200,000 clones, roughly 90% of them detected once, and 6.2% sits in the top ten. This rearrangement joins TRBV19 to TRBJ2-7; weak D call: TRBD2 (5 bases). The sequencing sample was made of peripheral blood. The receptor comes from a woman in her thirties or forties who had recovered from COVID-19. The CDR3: CASSPGSDEQYF. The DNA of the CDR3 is TGTGCCAGTAGTCCGGGGAGTGACGAGCAGTACTTC.